The 7 T cell receptor beta chains presented below share a single source sample, sequenced in a study of blood T cell repertoires in COVID-19. Using immunoSEQ multiplex PCR, the repertoire was profiled, and TCRdb retains in-frame clones only, with some absent. In the table there are 210,000 or so clones, approximately 86% of which are singletons. The material sequenced was peripheral blood. These receptors were taken from a young man with active or convalescent COVID-19.

This chain joins TRBV5-5 and TRBJ2-7; 8 nucleotides agree with TRBD2. Trimming removed 0 bases from V and 2 bases from J; junction bases left unmatched: 10. The CDR3 totals 17 residues. Germline-derived CDR1 and CDR2 are SGHKS and YYEKEE (reference sequence). For the CDR3, the DNA is TGTGCCAGCAGCTTGGCCGAGGCAACGGGACTAGCCTACGAGCAGTACTTC. It translates to CASSLAEATGLAYEQYF.

The chain has TRBV29-1 and TRBJ1-2, with a weak D call TRBD1 (5 bases). Germline V gene sequence: CDR1 SQVTM, CDR2 ANQGSEA. Trimming removed 0 bases from V and 4 bases from J, with 15 bases in between. The CDR3 has 15 residues. Written as DNA, the CDR3 is TGCAGCGTTGAAGAAGGTCTACCTCAGGGCTATGGCTACACCTTC. This gives the protein CSVEEGLPQGYGYTF.

This chain uses TRBV9 with TRBJ2-7, with D possibly being TRBD1 (5 bases). Germline assignment: CDR1 SGDLS and CDR2 YYNGEE. Deletions cut 7 bases from V and 2 bases from J, with 13 bases between. The CDR3 runs to 13 residues. The CDR3 DNA sequence: TGTGCCAGCGCGGCAGGGCTAACCTACGAGCAGTACTTC. Its protein is CASAAGLTYEQYF.

The chain uses TRBV6-2 or TRBV6-3 and TRBJ2-7, with 10 positions matching TRBD1. The junction had 15 bases not matched to a gene; V was cut back by 6 bases and J by 13 bases. CDR1 and CDR2 from the germline V gene are MNHEY and SVGEGT. The CDR3 runs to 14 residues. The CDR3 DNA sequence: TGTGCCAGCAGCACCCCCGGGACAGGGGCAGGGAGTTACTTC. Residues: CASSTPGTGAGSYF.

The chain uses TRBV9 and TRBJ2-1, with TRBD2 identical over 14 bases. CDR1 is SGDLS, CDR2 YYNGEE, per germline. V lost 4 bases and J lost 7; bases outside the gene matches: 7. The CDR3 runs 16 residues. The CDR3 sequence: CASSPGLAGVSNEQFF. In DNA, the CDR3 is TGTGCCAGCAGCCCGGGACTAGCGGGAGTTTCTAATGAGCAGTTCTTC.

The V gene is TRBV9, the J gene TRBJ2-1; 7 bases line up with TRBD2. The CDR3 is made up of 13 amino acids. Germline V lookup: CDR1 SGDLS, CDR2 YYNGEE. Trimming at V came to 0 bases and at J to 9 bases, leaving 3 bases not matched to a gene. The CDR3 DNA is TGTGCCAGCAGCGTAGTGCGGGGGAGTGAGCAGTTCTTC. Its protein product is CASSVVRGSEQFF. Full variable domain (missing parts from reference TRBV9 and TRBJ2-1): DSGVTQTPKHLITATGQRVTLRCSPRSGDLSVYWYQQSLDQGLQFLIQYYNGEERAKGNILERFSAQQFPDLHSELNLSSLELGDSALYFCASSVVRGSEQFFGPGTRLTVL.

V gene TRBV5-1 combines with J gene TRBJ1-3; D is possibly TRBD1 (5 bases). V dropped 4 bases and J dropped 0 bases, with 11 bases sitting between them. Germline lookup yields CDR1 SGHRS and CDR2 YFSETQ. The CDR3 is made up of 15 amino acids. In DNA, the CDR3 is TGCGCCAGCAGCGGGGAGGGGAGCTCTGGAAACACCATATATTTT. Its translation: CASSGEGSSGNTIYF.